This T cell receptor beta chain emerged from a study of blood T cell repertoires in COVID-19. Across the study: The origin of the acute and convalescent COVID-19 samples was the United States, Italy and Spain.

Per germline, CDR1 MGHRA and CDR2 YSYEKL. V was trimmed by 4 bases and J by 4 bases, leaving 11 bases between them. This CDR3 has 14 amino acids. Study processing details: Reference gene primer amplification in the assay estimated nucleated cell counts. TCRdb keeps only in-frame clones here, not all; method: immunoSEQ multiplex PCR. V and J calls and clone size are as listed in that table; D and trimming were resolved from the DNA. The sample yields 150,000 to 200,000 clones, over 80% seen once. V and J are TRBV4-1 and TRBJ2-1; D gene uncertain. This sequence was found in a woman between 45 and 60 years old with acute or convalescent COVID-19. Material: peripheral blood. In DNA, the CDR3 is TGCGCCAGCAGCCTAGTGGGCCGTTACAATGAGCAGTTCTTC. Translation: CASSLVGRYNEQFF.